This T cell receptor (beta chain) comes out of a study of shared clonotypes between healthy human individuals. The data were produced by immunoSEQ multiplex PCR, yet TCRdb's version contains in-frame clones alone and is incomplete. The sample carries about 340,000 clones, roughly 70% recorded once. CDR3 length equals 13 residues. The germline gives CDR1 SGHKS, CDR2 YYEKEE (reference sequence). This clone was seen a handful of times. Its antigen is not known. At one boundary the junction diverges from the germline segment, which might be a read error. Overall study results and limits: What rarefaction showed was incomplete sorted-subset sequencing despite large depth.

The chain couples TRBV5-5 to TRBJ1-2, with D tentatively TRBD1 (5 bases). Input material: memory CD4+ T cells sorted from blood. As to subset: CD45RA-negative fraction. The origin of this receptor is a man aged 25 to 40 in good health. CDR3 protein: CASSYRWDYGNTF. In DNA, the CDR3 is TGTGCCAGCAGCTATAGGTGGGACTATGGCAACACCTTC.